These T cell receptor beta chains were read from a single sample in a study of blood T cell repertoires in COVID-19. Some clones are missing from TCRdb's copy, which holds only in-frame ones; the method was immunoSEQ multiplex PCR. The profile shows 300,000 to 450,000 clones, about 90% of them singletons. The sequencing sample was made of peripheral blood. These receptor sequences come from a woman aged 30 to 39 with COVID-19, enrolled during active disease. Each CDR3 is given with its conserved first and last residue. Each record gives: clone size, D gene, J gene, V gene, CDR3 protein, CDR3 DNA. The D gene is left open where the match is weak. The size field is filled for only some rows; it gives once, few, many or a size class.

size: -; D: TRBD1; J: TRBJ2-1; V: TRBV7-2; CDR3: CASSSGTGKFF; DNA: TGTGCCAGCAGCTCAGGGACAGGGAAGTTCTTC
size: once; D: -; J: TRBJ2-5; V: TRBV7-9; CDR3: CASSEHQETQYF; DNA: TGTGCCAGCAGCGAGCACCAAGAGACCCAGTACTTC
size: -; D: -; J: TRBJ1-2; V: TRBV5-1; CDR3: CASSLEGQGSNYGYTF; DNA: TGCGCCAGCAGCTTGGAAGGTCAAGGGAGCAACTATGGCTACACCTTC
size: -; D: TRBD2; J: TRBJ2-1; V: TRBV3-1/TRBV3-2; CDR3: CASAPLADYNEQFF; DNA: TGTGCCAGCGCTCCACTAGCGGACTACAATGAGCAGTTCTTC
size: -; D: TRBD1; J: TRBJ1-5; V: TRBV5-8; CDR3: CASSFYTGGNQPQHF; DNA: TGTGCCAGCAGCTTCTACACAGGGGGCAACCAGCCCCAGCATTTT
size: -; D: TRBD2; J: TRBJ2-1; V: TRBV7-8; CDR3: CASSQGRGGRRDEQFF; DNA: TGTGCCAGCAGCCAAGGGCGGGGAGGGAGGCGGGATGAGCAGTTCTTC
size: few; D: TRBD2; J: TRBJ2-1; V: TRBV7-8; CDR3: CASSRSGSSYNEQFF; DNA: TGTGCCAGCAGCCGGAGCGGGAGCTCCTACAATGAGCAGTTCTTC
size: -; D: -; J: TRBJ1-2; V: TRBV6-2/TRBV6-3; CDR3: CASSYAGSNYGYTF; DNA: TGTGCCAGCAGTTACGCAGGATCTAACTATGGCTACACCTTC
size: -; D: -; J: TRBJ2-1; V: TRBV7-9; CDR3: CASSLRSGIFYNEQFF; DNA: TGTGCCAGCAGCTTAAGGTCAGGGATCTTCTACAATGAGCAGTTCTTC
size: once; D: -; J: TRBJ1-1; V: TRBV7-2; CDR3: CASSLAGNRGTEAFF; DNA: TGTGCCAGCAGCTTAGCGGGGAATAGGGGCACTGAAGCTTTCTTT
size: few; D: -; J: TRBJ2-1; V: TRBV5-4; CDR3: CASSLRRESYNEQFF; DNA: TGTGCCAGCAGCTTGAGGCGGGAATCCTACAATGAGCAGTTCTTC
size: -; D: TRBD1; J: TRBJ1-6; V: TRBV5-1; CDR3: CASSRGTGNNSPLHF; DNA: TGCGCCAGCAGCAGAGGGACAGGGAATAATTCACCCCTCCACTTT
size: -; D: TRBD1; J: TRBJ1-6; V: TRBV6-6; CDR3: CASSPDRGGSPLHF; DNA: TGTGCCAGCAGTCCCGACAGGGGGGGTTCACCCCTCCACTTT
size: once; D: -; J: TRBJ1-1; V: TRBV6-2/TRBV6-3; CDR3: CASSSRDTTGAFF; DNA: TGTGCCAGCAGTTCCCGGGACACTACCGGGGCTTTCTTT
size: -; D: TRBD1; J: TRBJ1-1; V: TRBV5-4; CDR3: CASSLTGVPEAFF; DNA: TGTGCCAGCAGCCTGACAGGGGTCCCTGAAGCTTTCTTT
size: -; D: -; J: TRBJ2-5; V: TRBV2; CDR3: CASSATRGLMETQYF; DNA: TGTGCCAGCAGTGCCACGCGGGGGCTTATGGAGACCCAGTACTTC
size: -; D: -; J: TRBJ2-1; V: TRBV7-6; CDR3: CASSRDSSAYNEQFF; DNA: TGTGCCAGCAGCCGGGACTCATCAGCCTACAATGAGCAGTTCTTC
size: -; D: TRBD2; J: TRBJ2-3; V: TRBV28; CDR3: CASSLVGRRSDTQYF; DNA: TGTGCCAGCAGTTTGGTCGGGAGGAGGTCAGATACGCAGTATTTT
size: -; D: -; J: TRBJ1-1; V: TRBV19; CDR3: CASSILPNTEAFF; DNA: TGTGCCAGTAGTATACTTCCGAACACTGAAGCTTTCTTT
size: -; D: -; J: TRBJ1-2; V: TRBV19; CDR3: CASSPRGQYNYGYTF; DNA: TGTGCCAGTAGTCCTCGAGGACAGTACAATTATGGCTACACCTTC
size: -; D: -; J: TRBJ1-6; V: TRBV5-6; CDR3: CASSLYGGYNSPLHF; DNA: TGTGCCAGCAGCTTGTACGGGGGATATAATTCACCCCTCCACTTT
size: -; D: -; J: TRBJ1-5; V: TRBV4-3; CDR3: CASSQDPGDQPQHF; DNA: TGCGCCAGCAGCCAAGATCCCGGGGATCAGCCCCAGCATTTT
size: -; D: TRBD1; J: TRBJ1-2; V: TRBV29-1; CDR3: CSVEGQGAGLFSGYTF; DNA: TGCAGCGTTGAAGGGCAGGGGGCGGGTTTGTTCAGTGGCTACACCTTC
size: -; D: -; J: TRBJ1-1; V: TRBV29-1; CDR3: CSVSREGNSEAFF; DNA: TGCAGCGTCAGCCGGGAGGGGAACTCTGAAGCTTTCTTT
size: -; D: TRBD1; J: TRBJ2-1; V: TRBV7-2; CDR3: CASSLDFGTAYNEQFF; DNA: TGTGCCAGCAGCTTAGATTTTGGGACAGCCTACAATGAGCAGTTCTTC
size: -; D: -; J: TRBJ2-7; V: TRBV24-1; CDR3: CATSEPNKNEQYF; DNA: TGTGCCACCAGTGAGCCCAACAAGAACGAGCAGTACTTC
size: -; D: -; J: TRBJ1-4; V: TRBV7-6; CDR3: CASSLFGGVVNSPTNEKLFF; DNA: TGTGCCAGCAGCTTATTCGGCGGGGTGGTGAATTCTCCAACTAATGAAAAACTGTTTTTT
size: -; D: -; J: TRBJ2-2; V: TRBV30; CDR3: CAYKSGDPGELFF; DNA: TGTGCCTACAAGTCAGGGGATCCCGGGGAGCTGTTTTTT
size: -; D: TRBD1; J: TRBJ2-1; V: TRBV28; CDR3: CASSLFRQGAYNEQFF; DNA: TGTGCCAGCAGTTTATTCCGGCAGGGGGCCTACAATGAGCAGTTCTTC
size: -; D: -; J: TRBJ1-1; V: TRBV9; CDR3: CASSVEGVNTEAFF; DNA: TGTGCCAGCAGCGTAGAAGGGGTGAACACTGAAGCTTTCTTT
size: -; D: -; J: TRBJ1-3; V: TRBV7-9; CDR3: CASSLWPGWALSGNTIYF; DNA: TGTGCCAGCAGCTTATGGCCCGGATGGGCCCTCTCTGGAAACACCATATATTTT
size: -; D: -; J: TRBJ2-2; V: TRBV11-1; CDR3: CASSSRQANTGELFF; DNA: TGTGCCAGCAGCTCCCGACAGGCGAACACCGGGGAGCTGTTTTTT
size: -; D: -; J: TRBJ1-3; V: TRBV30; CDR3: CAWSVKLRRRLGNTIYF; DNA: TGTGCCTGGAGTGTAAAGTTAAGGAGAAGGCTTGGAAACACCATATATTTT
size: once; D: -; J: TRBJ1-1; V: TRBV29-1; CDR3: CSVEDREMNTEAFF; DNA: TGCAGCGTTGAAGATCGGGAAATGAACACTGAAGCTTTCTTT
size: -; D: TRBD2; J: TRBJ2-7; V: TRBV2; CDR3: CASSKPTAGGVHEQYF; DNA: TGTGCCAGCAGCAAACCGACGGCGGGGGGCGTCCACGAGCAGTACTTC
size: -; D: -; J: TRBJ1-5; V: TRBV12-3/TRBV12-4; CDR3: CASTHGGPQHF; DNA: TGTGCCAGCACCCACGGAGGGCCCCAGCATTTT
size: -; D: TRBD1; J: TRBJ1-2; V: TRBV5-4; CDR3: CASSLSPGQNYGYTF; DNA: TGTGCCAGCAGCTTATCACCGGGACAGAACTATGGCTACACCTTC
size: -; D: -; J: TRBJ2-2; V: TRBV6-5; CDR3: CASRWTGNAGELFF; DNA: TGTGCCAGCAGATGGACGGGGAACGCCGGGGAGCTGTTTTTT
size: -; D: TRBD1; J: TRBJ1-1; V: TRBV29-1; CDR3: CSVGTGGNTEAFF; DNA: TGCAGCGTGGGGACAGGGGGGAACACTGAAGCTTTCTTT
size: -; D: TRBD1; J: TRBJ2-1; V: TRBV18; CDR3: CASTVDRGSYNEQFF; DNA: TGTGCCAGCACCGTAGACAGGGGGTCCTACAATGAGCAGTTCTTC
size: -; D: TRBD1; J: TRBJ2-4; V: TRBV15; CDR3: CATTLDRGVDIQYF; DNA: TGTGCCACCACCTTAGACAGGGGTGTGGACATTCAGTACTTC
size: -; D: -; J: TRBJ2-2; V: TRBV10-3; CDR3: CAISGLDRNTGELFF; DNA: TGTGCCATCAGTGGACTAGACAGGAACACCGGGGAGCTGTTTTTT
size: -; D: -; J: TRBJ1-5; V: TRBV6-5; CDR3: CASRGEISNQPQHF; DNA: TGTGCCAGCCGCGGGGAGATTAGCAATCAGCCCCAGCATTTT
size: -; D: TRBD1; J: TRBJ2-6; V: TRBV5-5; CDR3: CASSLADLTGGKAGANVLTF; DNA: TGTGCCAGCAGCTTGGCCGATTTAACAGGGGGAAAAGCTGGGGCCAACGTCCTGACTTTC
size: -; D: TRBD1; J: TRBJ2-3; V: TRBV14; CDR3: CASSPHRGLDTDTQYF; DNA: TGTGCCAGCAGCCCTCACAGGGGGCTAGACACAGATACGCAGTATTTT
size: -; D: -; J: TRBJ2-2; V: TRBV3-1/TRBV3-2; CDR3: CASSYRWELFF; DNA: TGTGCCAGCAGCTACAGGTGGGAGCTGTTTTTT
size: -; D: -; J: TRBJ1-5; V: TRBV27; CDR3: CASSFLGIQGLGQPQHF; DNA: TGTGCCAGCAGTTTCCTAGGAATACAGGGTTTGGGGCAGCCCCAGCATTTT
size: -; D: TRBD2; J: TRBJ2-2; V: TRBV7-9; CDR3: CASSLRRGGSAPGTGELFF; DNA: TGTGCCAGCAGCTTACGGCGGGGCGGGAGCGCGCCGGGCACCGGGGAGCTGTTTTTT
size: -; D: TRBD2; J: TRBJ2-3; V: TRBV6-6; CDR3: CASSYRLAGGTDTQYF; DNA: TGTGCCAGCAGTTACAGACTAGCGGGAGGCACAGATACGCAGTATTTT
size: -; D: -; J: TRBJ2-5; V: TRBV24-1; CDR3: CATSRGETQYF; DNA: TGTGCCACCAGTCGGGGGGAGACCCAGTACTTC
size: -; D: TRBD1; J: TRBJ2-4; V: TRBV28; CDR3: CASSYQGALAKNIQYF; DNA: TGTGCCAGCAGTTACCAGGGGGCTCTAGCCAAAAACATTCAGTACTTC